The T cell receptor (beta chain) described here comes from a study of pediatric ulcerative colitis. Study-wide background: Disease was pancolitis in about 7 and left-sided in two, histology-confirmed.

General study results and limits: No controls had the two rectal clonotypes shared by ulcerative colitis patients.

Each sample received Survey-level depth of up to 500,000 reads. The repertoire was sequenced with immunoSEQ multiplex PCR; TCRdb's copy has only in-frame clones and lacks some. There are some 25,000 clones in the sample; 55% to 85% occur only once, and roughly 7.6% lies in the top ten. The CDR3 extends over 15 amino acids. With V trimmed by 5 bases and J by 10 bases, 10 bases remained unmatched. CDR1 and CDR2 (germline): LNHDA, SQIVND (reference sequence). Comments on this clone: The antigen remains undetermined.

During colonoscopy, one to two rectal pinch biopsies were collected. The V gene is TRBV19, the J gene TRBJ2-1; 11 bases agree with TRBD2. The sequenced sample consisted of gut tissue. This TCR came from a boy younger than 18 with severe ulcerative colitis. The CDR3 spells CASSSLAGVVGEQFF. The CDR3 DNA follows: TGTGCCAGTAGTTCACTAGCGGGGGTTGTTGGCGAGCAGTTCTTC.